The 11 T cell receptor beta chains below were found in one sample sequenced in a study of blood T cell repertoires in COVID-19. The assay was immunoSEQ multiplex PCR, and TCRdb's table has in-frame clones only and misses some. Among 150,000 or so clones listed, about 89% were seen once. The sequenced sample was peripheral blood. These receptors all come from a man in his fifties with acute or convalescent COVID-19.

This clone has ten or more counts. CDR3 nucleotide sequence: TGTGCCAGCAGCCAAGATACGGCAGGGGCCGGGAGCTACACCTTC. It yields the protein CASSQDTAGAGSYTF. The chain links TRBV3-1 (or the pseudogene TRBV3-2) to TRBJ1-2; D may be TRBD1 (6 bases). The CDR3 covers 15 residues. Trimming removed 0 bases at V and 9 bases at J, with 17 bases between. Germline V lookup: CDR1 LGHDT, CDR2 YNNKEL (reference sequence).

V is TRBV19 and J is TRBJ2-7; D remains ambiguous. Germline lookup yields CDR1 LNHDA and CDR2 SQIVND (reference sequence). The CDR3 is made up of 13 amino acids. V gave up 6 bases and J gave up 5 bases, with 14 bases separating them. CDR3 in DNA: TGTGCCAGTAGACGAGGCTTGAACGACGAGCAGTACTTC. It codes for CASRRGLNDEQYF.

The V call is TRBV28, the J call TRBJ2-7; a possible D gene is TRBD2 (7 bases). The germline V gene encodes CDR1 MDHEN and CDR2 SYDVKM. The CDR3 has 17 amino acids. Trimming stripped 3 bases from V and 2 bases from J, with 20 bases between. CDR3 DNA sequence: TGTGCCAGCAGTTTTCGTCCCTTGCGGGGGCAACCCTACGAGCAGTACGTC. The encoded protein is CASSFRPLRGQPYEQYV.

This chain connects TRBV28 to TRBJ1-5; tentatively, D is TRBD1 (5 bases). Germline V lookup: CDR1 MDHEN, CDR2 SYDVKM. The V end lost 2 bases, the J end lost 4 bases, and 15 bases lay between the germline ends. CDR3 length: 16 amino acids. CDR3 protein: CASSLIGAPRNQPQHF. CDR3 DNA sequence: TGTGCCAGCAGTTTAATTGGGGCGCCCCGAAATCAGCCCCAGCATTTT. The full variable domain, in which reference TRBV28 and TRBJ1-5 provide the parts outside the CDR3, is DVKVTQSSRYLVKRTGEKVFLECVQDMDHENMFWYRQDPGLGLRLIYFSYDVKMKEKGDIPEGYSVSREKKERFSLILESASTNQTSMYLCASSLIGAPRNQPQHFGDGTRLSIL.

CDR3 DNA sequence: TGCGCCAGCAGCTTGCTAGCCGGAGAGACCCAGTACTTC. As protein: CASSLLAGETQYF. The chain employs TRBV5-1 and TRBJ2-5, with D possibly matching TRBD2 (5 bases). The CDR3 runs 13 residues. V lost 1 base and J lost 4, with 8 bases in between. Germline values: CDR1 SGHRS, CDR2 YFSETQ.

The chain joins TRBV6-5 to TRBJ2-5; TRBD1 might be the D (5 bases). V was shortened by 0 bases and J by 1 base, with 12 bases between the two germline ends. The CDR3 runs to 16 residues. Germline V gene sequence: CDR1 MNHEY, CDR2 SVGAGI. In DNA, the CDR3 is TGTGCCAGCAGTTACTCCCAGGGAATTACCCAAGAGACCCAGTACTTC. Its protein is CASSYSQGITQETQYF.

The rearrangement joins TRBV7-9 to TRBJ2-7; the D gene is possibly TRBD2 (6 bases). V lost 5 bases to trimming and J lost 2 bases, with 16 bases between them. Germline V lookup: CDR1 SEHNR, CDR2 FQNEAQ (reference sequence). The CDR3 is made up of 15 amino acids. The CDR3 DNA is TGTGCCAGCAGCCCTTTAGCGGCCCGTACCTACGAGCAGTACTTC. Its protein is CASSPLAARTYEQYF.

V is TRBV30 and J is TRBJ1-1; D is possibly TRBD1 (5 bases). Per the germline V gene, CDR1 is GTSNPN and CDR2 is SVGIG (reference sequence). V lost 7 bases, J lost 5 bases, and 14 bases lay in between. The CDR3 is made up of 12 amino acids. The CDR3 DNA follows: TGTGCCTCTGACAGTTTCTGGACTGAAGCTTTCTTT. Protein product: CASDSFWTEAFF.

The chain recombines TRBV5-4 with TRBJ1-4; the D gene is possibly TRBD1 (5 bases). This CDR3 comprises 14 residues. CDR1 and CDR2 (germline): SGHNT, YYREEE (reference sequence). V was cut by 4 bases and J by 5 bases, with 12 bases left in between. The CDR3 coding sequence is TGTGCCAGCAGCCAAGACAGACTGAATGAAAAACTGTTTTTT. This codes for CASSQDRLNEKLFF.

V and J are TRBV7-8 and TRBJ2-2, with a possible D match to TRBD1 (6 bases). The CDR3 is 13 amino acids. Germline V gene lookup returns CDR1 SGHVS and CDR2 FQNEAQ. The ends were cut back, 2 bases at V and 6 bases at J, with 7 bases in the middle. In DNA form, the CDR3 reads TGTGCCAGCAGCTTATCAGGGGCCGGGGAGCTGTTTTTT. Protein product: CASSLSGAGELFF.

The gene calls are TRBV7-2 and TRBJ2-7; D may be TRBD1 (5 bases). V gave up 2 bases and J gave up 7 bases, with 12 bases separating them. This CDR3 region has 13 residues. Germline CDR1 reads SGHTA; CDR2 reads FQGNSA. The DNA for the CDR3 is TGTGCCAGCAGCTTAAATACCAGGGATGAGCAGTACGTC. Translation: CASSLNTRDEQYV.